What follows are 5 T cell receptor beta chains derived from one specimen sequenced in a study of human T cells and chemical hapten exposure. Noted time point: patch test 3, about 24 weeks after DPC sensitization. Treatment denoted: therapeutic diphenylcyclopropenone sensitization with weekly scalp DPC. TCRdb passed the RACE reads through MiXCR, listing each CDR3 protein once. This table has about 160,000 distinct CDR3 sequences, approximately 30% appearing once. The material was whole blood, obtained in connection with sensitization to the hapten diphenylcyclopropenone (DPC). These TCRs come from a woman under 30 with alopecia areata. Some clones in this sample may be carry-over from other donors' samples.

This clonotype was detected a few times. This chain joins TRBV7-6 and TRBJ2-7; D gene uncertain. Trimming took off 4 bases at V and 3 bases at J, with 7 bases between the two ends. The CDR3 covers 12 residues. Germline lookup yields CDR1 SGHVS and CDR2 FNYEAQ. This CDR3 is CASSSRLYEQYF. The CDR3 bases are TGTGCCAGCAGCTCAAGGCTCTACGAGCAGTACTTC.

This chain links TRBV11-2 with TRBJ2-5; D is ambiguous. This CDR3 spans 15 amino acids. The germline V gene has CDR1 SGHAT and CDR2 FQNNGV. Trimming removed 4 bases from V and 0 bases from J, with 12 bases in between. The chain's CDR3 is CASSSGIRYQETQYF. The CDR3 DNA sequence: TGTGCCAGCAGCTCCGGTATAAGGTACCAAGAGACCCAGTACTTC.

The chain joins TRBV29-1 to TRBJ1-3; the D gene is possibly TRBD1 (5 bases). CDR1 and CDR2 (germline): SQVTM, ANQGSEA. The CDR3 contains 14 residues. V was pared by 6 bases and J by 2 bases, with 14 bases between. In DNA form, the CDR3 reads TGCAGCGTGGCCGTCGCGGGGGCTGGAAACACCATATATTTT. Amino acids: CSVAVAGAGNTIYF.

This clonotype was detected a few times. This sequence joins TRBV20-1 and TRBJ1-1, with D maybe TRBD1 (6 bases). The CDR3 sequence is 12 residues long. The germline CDR1 and CDR2 sequences are DFQATT and SNEGSKA (reference sequence). V was shortened by 7 bases and J by 3 bases, with 12 bases between the two germline ends. The CDR3, as DNA: TGCAGTGTCAAGGGGGGATACACTGAAGCTTTCTTT. Amino acids: CSVKGGYTEAFF.

In this sample, this clonotype turned up once. J is TRBJ2-7 and V is TRBV5-1; D remains unclear. Between the trimmed V and J ends, which lost 4 bases and 2 bases, there was a span of 13 bases. This CDR3 comprises 14 residues. Looked up from germline, CDR1 is SGHRS and CDR2 is YFSETQ. CDR3 sequence: CASSAQLGAYEQYF. In DNA form, the CDR3 reads TGCGCCAGCAGCGCCCAACTGGGCGCCTACGAGCAGTACTTC.